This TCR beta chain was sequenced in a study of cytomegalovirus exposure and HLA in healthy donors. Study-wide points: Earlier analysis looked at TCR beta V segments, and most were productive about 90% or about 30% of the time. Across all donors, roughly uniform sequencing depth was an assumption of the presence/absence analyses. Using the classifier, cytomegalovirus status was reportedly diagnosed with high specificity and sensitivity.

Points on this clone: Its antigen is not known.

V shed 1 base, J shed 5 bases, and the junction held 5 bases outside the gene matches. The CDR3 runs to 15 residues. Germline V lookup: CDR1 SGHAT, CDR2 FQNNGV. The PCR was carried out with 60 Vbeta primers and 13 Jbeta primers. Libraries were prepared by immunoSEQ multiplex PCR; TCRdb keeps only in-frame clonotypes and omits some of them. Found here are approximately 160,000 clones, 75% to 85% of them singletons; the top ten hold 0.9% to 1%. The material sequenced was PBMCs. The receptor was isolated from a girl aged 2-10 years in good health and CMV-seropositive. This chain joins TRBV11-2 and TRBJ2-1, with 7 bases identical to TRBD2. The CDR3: CASSLGAGANNEQFF. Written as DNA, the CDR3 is TGTGCCAGCAGCTTAGGTGCGGGAGCCAACAATGAGCAGTTCTTC. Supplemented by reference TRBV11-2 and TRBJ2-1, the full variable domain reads EAGVAQSPRYKIIEKRQSVAFWCNPISGHATLYWYQQILGQGPKLLIQFQNNGVVDDSQLPKDRFSAERLKGVDSTLKIQPAKLEDSAVYLCASSLGAGANNEQFFGPGTRLTVL.